The sequence of this T cell receptor beta chain was determined in a study of blood T cell repertoires in COVID-19. The CDR3 spans 15 residues. Unmatched junction bases numbered 7, after V lost 6 bases and J lost 3 bases. Germline assignment: CDR1 MNHEY and CDR2 SMNVEV (reference sequence). Original methodology: Estimation of nucleated cell counts relied on the amplification of reference gene primers. Only in-frame clones appear in the TCRdb table, and some are missing; sequencing was by immunoSEQ multiplex PCR. V and J calls and clone size are given by that table; D and trimming were obtained from the DNA. The sample has around 130,000 clones; 80% are singletons.

The chain carries TRBV27 and TRBJ2-2, with 7 nucleotides matching TRBD1. The specimen sequenced was peripheral blood. The source of this sequence is a man in his 60s with active or convalescent COVID-19. The CDR3 bases are TGTGCCAGCAGATACTCGGGACAGCACACCGGGGAGCTGTTTTTT. The encoded protein is CASRYSGQHTGELFF.